A single T cell receptor (beta chain) is shown here with its context. This sample was taken from a study of blood T cell repertoires in COVID-19. Overall study context: The cDNA or gDNA used as material had been derived from T cells, B-cell-depleted T cells, or PBMCs.

Source study methods: Counts of nucleated cells, estimated from reference gene primer amplification, were obtained. TCRdb's table, derived via immunoSEQ multiplex PCR, lists solely in-frame clones and lacks some. That table gives V, J and clone size, and the DNA gave D and trimming. The sample yields tens of thousands of clones, 87% seen once. What was sequenced was peripheral blood. The receptor was isolated from an elderly woman with acute or convalescent COVID-19.

CDR3 in amino acids: CASSLPVGAGDTQYF. In nucleotides, the CDR3 is TGTGCCAGCAGTTTACCGGTCGGGGCGGGGGATACGCAGTATTTT. The V and J genes are TRBV28 and TRBJ2-3; D might be TRBD2 (6 bases). The CDR3 has 15 amino acids. The germline gives CDR1 MDHEN, CDR2 SYDVKM. Trimming removed 2 bases at V and 6 bases at J, with 15 bases between.